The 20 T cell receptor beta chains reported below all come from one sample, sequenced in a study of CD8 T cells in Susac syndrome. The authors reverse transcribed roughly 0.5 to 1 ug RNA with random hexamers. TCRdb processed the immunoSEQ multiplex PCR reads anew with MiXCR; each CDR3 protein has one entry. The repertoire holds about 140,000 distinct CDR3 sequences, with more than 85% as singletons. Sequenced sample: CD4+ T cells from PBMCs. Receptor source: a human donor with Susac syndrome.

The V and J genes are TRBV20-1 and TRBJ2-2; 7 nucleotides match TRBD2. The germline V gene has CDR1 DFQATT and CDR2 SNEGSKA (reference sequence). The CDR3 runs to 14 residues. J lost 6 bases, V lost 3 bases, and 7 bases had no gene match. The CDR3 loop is CSASPLAVAGELFF. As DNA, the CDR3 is TGCAGTGCTAGTCCTCTAGCGGTTGCCGGGGAGCTGTTTTTT.

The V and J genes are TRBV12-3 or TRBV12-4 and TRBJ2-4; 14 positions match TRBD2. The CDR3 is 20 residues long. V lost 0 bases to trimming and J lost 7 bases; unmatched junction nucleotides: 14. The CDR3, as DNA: TGTGCCAGCAGTTTAGCGGTGACTAGCGGGGGGGCGAGTTTGAGGAACATTCAGTACTTC. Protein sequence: CASSLAVTSGGASLRNIQYF.

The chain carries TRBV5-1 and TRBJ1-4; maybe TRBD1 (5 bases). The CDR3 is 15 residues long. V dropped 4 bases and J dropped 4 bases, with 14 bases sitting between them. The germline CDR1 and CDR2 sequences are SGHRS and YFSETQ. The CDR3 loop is CASSARSGLNEKLFF. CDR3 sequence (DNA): TGCGCCAGCAGCGCCAGGTCGGGGCTTAATGAAAAACTGTTTTTT.

The CDR3 spells CASSGVGRDTEAFF. CDR3 nucleotide sequence: TGTGCCAGCAGCGGTGTTGGGAGGGACACTGAAGCTTTCTTT. The J gene is TRBJ1-1, the V gene TRBV5-4, with no clear D. Trimming took off 4 bases at V and 3 bases at J, with 13 bases between the two ends. This CDR3 region has 14 residues. Germline CDR1 and CDR2: SGHNT and YYREEE (reference sequence).

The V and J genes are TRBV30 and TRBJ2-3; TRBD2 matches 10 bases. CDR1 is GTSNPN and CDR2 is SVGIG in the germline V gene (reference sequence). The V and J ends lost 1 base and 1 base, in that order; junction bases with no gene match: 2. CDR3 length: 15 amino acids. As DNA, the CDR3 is TGTGCCTGGAGTGCAACTAGCGGGGGCACAGATACGCAGTATTTT. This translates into CAWSATSGGTDTQYF.

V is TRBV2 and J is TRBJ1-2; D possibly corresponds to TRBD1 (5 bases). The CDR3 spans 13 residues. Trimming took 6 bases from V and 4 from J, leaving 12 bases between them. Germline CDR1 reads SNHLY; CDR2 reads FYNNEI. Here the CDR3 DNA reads TGTGCCAGCAGGGGAAGGGGCGGCTATGGCTACACCTTC. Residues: CASRGRGGYGYTF.

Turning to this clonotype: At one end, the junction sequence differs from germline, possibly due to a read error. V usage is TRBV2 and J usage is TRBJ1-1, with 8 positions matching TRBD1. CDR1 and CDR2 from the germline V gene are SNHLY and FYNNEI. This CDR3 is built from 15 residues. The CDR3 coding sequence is TGTGCCAGCAGTGAGCAGGGGGCCCGACGAGATGAAGTTTTCTTT. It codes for CASSEQGARRDEVFF.

CDR3 amino acids: CASSPRAGSNEQFF. DNA of the CDR3: TGTGCCAGCAGTCCTCGGGCCGGGAGCAATGAGCAGTTCTTC. The chain combines TRBV6-4 with TRBJ2-1, with D perhaps matching TRBD2 (6 bases). Looked up from germline, CDR1 is MRHNA and CDR2 is SNTAGT. V was trimmed by 5 bases and J by 6 bases, leaving 14 bases between them. This CDR3 is 14 amino acids long.

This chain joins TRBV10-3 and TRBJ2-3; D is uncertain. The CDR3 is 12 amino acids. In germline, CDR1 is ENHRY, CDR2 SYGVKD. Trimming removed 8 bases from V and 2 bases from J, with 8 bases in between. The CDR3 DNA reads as TGTGCCATCGCTGTTGACACAGATACGCAGTATTTT. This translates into CAIAVDTDTQYF.

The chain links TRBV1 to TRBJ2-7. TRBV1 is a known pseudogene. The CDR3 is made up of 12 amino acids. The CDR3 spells CTTQYLSYEQYF. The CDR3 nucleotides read TGCACCACACAGTATCTCTCCTACGAGCAGTACTTC.

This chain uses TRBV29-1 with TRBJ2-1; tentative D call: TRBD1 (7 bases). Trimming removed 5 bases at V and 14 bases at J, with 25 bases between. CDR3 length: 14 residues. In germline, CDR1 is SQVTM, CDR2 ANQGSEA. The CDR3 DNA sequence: TGCAGCGTTAGCCGACAGGGAGGAATGAGTGGGGAGTTCTTC. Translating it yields CSVSRQGGMSGEFF.

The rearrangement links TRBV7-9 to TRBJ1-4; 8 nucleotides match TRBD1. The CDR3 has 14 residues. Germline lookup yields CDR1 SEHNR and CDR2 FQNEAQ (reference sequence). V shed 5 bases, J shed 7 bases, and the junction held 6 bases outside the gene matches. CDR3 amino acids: CASSPQGVGEKLFF. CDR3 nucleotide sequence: TGTGCCAGCAGCCCACAGGGGGTAGGTGAAAAACTGTTTTTT.

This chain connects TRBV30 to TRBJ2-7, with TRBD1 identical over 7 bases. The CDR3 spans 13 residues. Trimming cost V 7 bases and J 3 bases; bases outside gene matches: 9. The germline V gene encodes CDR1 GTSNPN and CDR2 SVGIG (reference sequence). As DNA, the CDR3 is TGTGCCTCTCACCGGGACAGCAACTACGAGCAGTACTTC. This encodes CASHRDSNYEQYF.

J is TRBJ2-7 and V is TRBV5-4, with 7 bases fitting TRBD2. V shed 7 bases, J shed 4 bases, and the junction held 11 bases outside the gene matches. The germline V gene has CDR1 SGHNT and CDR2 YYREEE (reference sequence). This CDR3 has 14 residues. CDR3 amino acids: CASGWAGAYYEQYF. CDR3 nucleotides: TGTGCCAGCGGTTGGGCGGGAGCGTATTACGAGCAGTACTTC.

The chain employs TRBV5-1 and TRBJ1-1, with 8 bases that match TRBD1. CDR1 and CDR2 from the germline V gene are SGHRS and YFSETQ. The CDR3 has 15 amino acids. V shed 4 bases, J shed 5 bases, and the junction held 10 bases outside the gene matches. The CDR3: CASSPMDREGTEAFF. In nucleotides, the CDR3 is TGCGCCAGCAGCCCTATGGACAGGGAAGGAACTGAAGCTTTCTTT.

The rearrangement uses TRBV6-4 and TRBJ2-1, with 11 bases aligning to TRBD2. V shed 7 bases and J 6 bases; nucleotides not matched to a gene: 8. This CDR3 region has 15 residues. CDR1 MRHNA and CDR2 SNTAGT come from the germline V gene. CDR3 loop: CASMPTSGTVNEQFF. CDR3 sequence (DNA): TGTGCCAGCATGCCGACTAGCGGGACCGTCAATGAGCAGTTCTTC.

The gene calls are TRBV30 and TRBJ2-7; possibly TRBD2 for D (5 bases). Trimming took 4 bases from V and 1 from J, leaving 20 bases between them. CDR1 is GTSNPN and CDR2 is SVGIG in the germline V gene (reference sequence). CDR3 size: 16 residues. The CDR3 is CAWTKEGTVTSYEQYF. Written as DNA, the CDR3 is TGTGCCTGGACAAAAGAGGGAACAGTCACTTCCTACGAGCAGTACTTC. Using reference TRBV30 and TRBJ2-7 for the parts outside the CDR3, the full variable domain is SQTIHQWPATLVQPVGSPLSLECTVEGTSNPNLYWYRQAAGRGLQLLFYSVGIGQISSEVPQNLSASRPQDRQFILSSKKLLLSDSGFYLCAWTKEGTVTSYEQYFGPGTRLTVT.

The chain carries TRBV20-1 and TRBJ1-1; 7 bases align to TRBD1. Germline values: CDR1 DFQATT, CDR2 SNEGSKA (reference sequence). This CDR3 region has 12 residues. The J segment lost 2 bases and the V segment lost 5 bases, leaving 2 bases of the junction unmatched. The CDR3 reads CSADRVNTEAFF. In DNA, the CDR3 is TGCAGTGCTGACAGGGTAAACACTGAAGCTTTCTTT.

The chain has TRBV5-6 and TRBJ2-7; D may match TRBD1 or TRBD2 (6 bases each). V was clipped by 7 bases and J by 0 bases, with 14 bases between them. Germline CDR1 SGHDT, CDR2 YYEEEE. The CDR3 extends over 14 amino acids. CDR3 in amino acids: CASGPGGSSYEQYF. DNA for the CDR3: TGTGCCAGCGGACCCGGGGGCAGCTCCTACGAGCAGTACTTC. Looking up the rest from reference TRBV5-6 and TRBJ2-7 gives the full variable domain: DAGVTQSPTHLIKTRGQQVTLRCSPKSGHDTVSWYQQALGQGPQFIFQYYEEEERQRGNFPDRFSGHQFPNYSSELNVNALLLGDSALYLCASGPGGSSYEQYFGPGTRLTVT.

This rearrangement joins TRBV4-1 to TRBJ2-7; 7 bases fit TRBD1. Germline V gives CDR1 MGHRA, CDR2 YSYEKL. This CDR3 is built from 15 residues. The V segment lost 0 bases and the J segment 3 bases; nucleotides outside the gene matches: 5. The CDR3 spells CASSQDWDSNYEQYF. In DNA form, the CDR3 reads TGCGCCAGCAGCCAAGATTGGGACAGTAACTACGAGCAGTACTTC.